Presented here are 21 T cell receptor beta chains from one specimen sequenced in a study of STAT5B mutations in CD4+ large granular lymphocyte leukemia (dated 2022 in TCRdb). Library generation was performed with the immunoSEQ multiplex PCR assay. TCRdb stores this immuneACCESS table with in-frame sequences only. Part of the clones is absent; in the studies checked, under half of the shortfall reflects unresolved V genes, and no reason is known for the rest. For this sample the table gives about 30,000 clones, of which 70% to 90% were detected only once. The ten largest clones add up to around 3.4% of the sample. Sequenced material: CD4+ T cells from blood buffy coats. The receptor source for this set is a human donor in good health.

The chain joins TRBV5-5 to TRBJ1-5; 7 bases line up with TRBD1. In germline, CDR1 is SGHKS, CDR2 YYEKEE (reference sequence). The junction had 7 bases not matched to a gene; V was cut back by 1 base and J by 0 bases. This CDR3 is 17 amino acids long. In DNA, the CDR3 is TGTGCCAGCAGCTTGACAGGGGCCGACTATAGCAATCAGCCCCAGCATTTT. Amino acid sequence: CASSLTGADYSNQPQHF.

The CDR3 DNA is TGTGCCAGTAGTATAGAAACCTTCCCCTATGGCTACACCTTC. This translates into CASSIETFPYGYTF. The rearrangement links TRBV19 to TRBJ1-2, with D unresolved. The CDR3 has 14 amino acids. Germline assignment: CDR1 LNHDA and CDR2 SQIVND (reference sequence). V lost 0 bases, J lost 4 bases, and 9 bases lay in between. The full variable domain, rest sourced from reference TRBV19 and TRBJ1-2, is DGGITQSPKYLFRKEGQNVTLSCEQNLNHDAMYWYRQDPGQGLRLIYYSQIVNDFQKGDIAEGYSVSREKKESFPLTVTSAQKNPTAFYLCASSIETFPYGYTFGSGTRLTVV.

This chain uses TRBV7-9 with TRBJ1-2; tentatively, D is TRBD1 (5 bases). Germline-derived CDR1 and CDR2 are SEHNR and FQNEAQ (reference sequence). The V end was cut by 2 bases, the J end by 11 bases, with 9 bases between. The CDR3 length is 11 residues. The DNA of the CDR3 is TGTGCCAGCAGCTTAACTGGGGGTTACACCTTC. Protein: CASSLTGGYTF. The complete variable domain, with remaining parts taken from reference TRBV7-9 and TRBJ1-2, reads DTGVSQNPRHKITKRGQNVTFRCDPISEHNRLYWYRQTLGQGPEFLTYFQNEAQLEKSRLLSDRFSAERPKGSFSTLEIQRTEQGDSAMYLCASSLTGGYTFGSGTRLTVV.

V is TRBV23-1 and J is TRBJ1-2; D possibly corresponds to TRBD1 (5 bases). TRBV23-1 is an ORF, with its function uncertain. V was pared by 3 bases and J by 5 bases, with 13 bases between. The CDR3 has 14 amino acids. CDR3 residues: CASSQALTAYGYTF. CDR3 nucleotide sequence: TGCGCCAGCAGTCAGGCTTTGACAGCTTATGGCTACACCTTC.

This chain uses TRBV5-6 with TRBJ1-1; 10 nucleotides match TRBD1. The ends lost 4 bases at V and 12 bases at J; junction bases unmatched: 6. The CDR3 is 12 residues long. Germline assignment: CDR1 SGHDT and CDR2 YYEEEE. In nucleotides, the CDR3 is TGTGCCAGCAGCCGACAGGGGGCTAGGTCTTTCTTT. It encodes CASSRQGARSFF.

The chain combines TRBV5-1 with TRBJ2-7; D is unresolved. Per germline, CDR1 SGHRS and CDR2 YFSETQ. The CDR3 runs 9 residues. V lost 8 bases, J lost 4 bases, and 4 bases lay in between. CDR3 nucleotides: TGCGCCAGGGGTTACGAGCAGTACTTC. This gives the protein CARGYEQYF.

This clone occurred a few times. This CDR3 reads CASSPDSRRNQYF. CDR3 nucleotide sequence: TGTGCCAGCAGCCCGGACAGCCGGCGTAATCAGTACTTC. The chain combines TRBV6-6 with TRBJ2-7; the D gene is possibly TRBD1 (6 bases). CDR3 size: 13 residues. V was trimmed by 6 bases and J by 10 bases, leaving 19 bases between them. Germline V gene data show CDR1 as MNHNY and CDR2 as SVGAGI (reference sequence).

The gene calls are TRBV6-6 and TRBJ1-2; 9 nucleotides agree with TRBD1. In germline, CDR1 is MNHNY, CDR2 SVGAGI (reference sequence). The CDR3 is made up of 15 amino acids. Trimming took 1 base from V and 5 from J; bases not matched to a gene: 5. CDR3 nucleotides: TGTGCCAGCAGTTACTACGATGGGACAGGGTATGGCTACACCTTC. This gives the protein CASSYYDGTGYGYTF.

The chain employs TRBV7-2 and TRBJ2-3; tentative D call: TRBD2 (6 bases). Trimming removed 3 bases from V and 3 bases from J, with 7 bases in between. Germline-derived CDR1 and CDR2 are SGHTA and FQGNSA. The CDR3 extends over 13 amino acids. The CDR3 region is CASSLGGTDTQYF. CDR3 in DNA: TGTGCCAGCAGCTTGGGGGGTACAGATACGCAGTATTTT. The full variable domain, in which reference TRBV7-2 and TRBJ2-3 provide the parts outside the CDR3, is GAGVSQSPSNKVTEKGKDVELRCDPISGHTALYWYRQSLGQGLEFLIYFQGNSAPDKSGLPSDRFSAERTGGSVSTLTIQRTQQEDSAVYLCASSLGGTDTQYFGPGTRLTVL.

The chain has TRBV21-1 and TRBJ2-1; the table's D call, TRBD2, was not checked against the DNA. TRBV21-1 is a pseudogene segment. This CDR3 spans 16 amino acids. CDR3 region: CASSKQAGEVYNEQFF. The CDR3 coding sequence is TGTGCCAGCAGCAAACAAGCGGGAGAGGTCTACAATGAGCAGTTCTTC.

The rearrangement links TRBV14 to TRBJ2-7; 8 bases are a match to TRBD2. Germline V gene lookup returns CDR1 SGHDN and CDR2 FVKESK. V shed 4 bases and J 7 bases; nucleotides not matched to a gene: 15. There are 16 residues in the CDR3. The CDR3 DNA reads TGTGCCAGCAGCCCGCCCGGCCTAGCGGGCTGGGGTGAGCAGTACTTC. Translated: CASSPPGLAGWGEQYF. The complete variable domain, with remaining parts taken from reference TRBV14 and TRBJ2-7, reads EAGVTQFPSHSVIEKGQTVTLRCDPISGHDNLYWYRRVMGKEIKFLLHFVKESKQDESGMPNNRFLAERTGGTYSTLKVQPAELEDSGVYFCASSPPGLAGWGEQYFGPGTRLTVT.

The chain is built from TRBV7-2 and TRBJ1-1, with TRBD1 matching over 7 bases. The CDR3 consists of 15 residues. Germline V gene lookup returns CDR1 SGHTA and CDR2 FQGNSA. V trimming: 1 base; J trimming: 0 bases; junction bases outside the gene matches: 2. The CDR3 nucleotides are TGTGCCAGCAGCTTAGTTCAGGGGGTGAACACTGAAGCTTTCTTT. The encoded protein is CASSLVQGVNTEAFF.

This clone was seen more than once but under ten times. The J gene is TRBJ1-2, the V gene TRBV29-1, with 7 bases identical to TRBD1. Per germline, CDR1 SQVTM and CDR2 ANQGSEA. The CDR3 loop spans 13 amino acids. The V gene end was trimmed by 2 bases and the J gene end by 4 bases; junction bases not matched to a gene: 4. The CDR3 DNA is TGCAGCGTTGAATTAGGGGGCGGCTATGGCTACACCTTC. This gives the protein CSVELGGGYGYTF. The complete variable domain, with remaining parts taken from reference TRBV29-1 and TRBJ1-2, reads SAVISQKPSRDICQRGTSLTIQCQVDSQVTMMFWYRQQPGQSLTLIATANQGSEATYESGFVIDKFPISRPNLTFSTLTVSNMSPEDSSIYLCSVELGGGYGYTFGSGTRLTVV.

The chain carries TRBV4-1 and TRBJ2-7, with D possibly matching TRBD2 (6 bases). The CDR3 covers 15 residues. Germline assignment: CDR1 MGHRA and CDR2 YSYEKL. The V gene lost 0 bases and the J gene lost 3 bases, with 12 bases spanning the gap. The CDR3 loop is CASSQEGGIVYEQYF. CDR3 in DNA: TGCGCCAGCAGCCAAGAAGGCGGGATTGTCTACGAGCAGTACTTC.

The rearrangement uses TRBV4-1 and TRBJ2-5; TRBD1 matches 7 bases. The CDR3 contains 14 residues. In germline, CDR1 is MGHRA, CDR2 YSYEKL. Trimming took 1 base from V and 3 from J; bases not matched to a gene: 2. CDR3 DNA sequence: TGCGCCAGCAGCCAAGTTGGGACAGAAGAGACCCAGTACTTC. It yields the protein CASSQVGTEETQYF.

The CDR3: CATHGTGLAKNIQYF. As DNA, the CDR3 is TGTGCCACCCATGGGACTGGTTTAGCCAAAAACATTCAGTACTTC. V usage is TRBV6-6 and J usage is TRBJ2-4; TRBD2 is a possible D gene (6 bases). This CDR3 comprises 15 residues. V lost 10 bases and J lost 0, with 16 bases in between. The germline V gene encodes CDR1 MNHNY and CDR2 SVGAGI (reference sequence).

The chain carries TRBV5-8 and TRBJ1-5; no definite D call. The V gene's germline CDR1 is SGHTS and CDR2 YDEGEE. V was clipped by 0 bases and J by 4 bases, with 11 bases between them. The CDR3 extends over 15 amino acids. The CDR3 nucleotides read TGTGCCAGCAGCTTGGGTTTTGAGCTTAATCAGCCCCAGCATTTT. It specifies CASSLGFELNQPQHF.

This clone was counted between two and nine times. The chain has TRBV28 and TRBJ2-7; D remains unclear. Germline CDR1 is MDHEN and CDR2 is SYDVKM. The length of the CDR3 is 15 residues. Trimming cost V 3 bases and J 0 bases, with 12 bases left between them. The CDR3 protein is CASSFGQRLSYEQYF. The CDR3 bases are TGTGCCAGCAGTTTCGGGCAGAGACTCTCCTACGAGCAGTACTTC.

The chain links TRBV7-6 to TRBJ2-2, with 8 bases lining up with TRBD2. After removal of 6 bases from V and 5 bases from J, the junction contained 5 bases not matched to a gene. The germline V gene encodes CDR1 SGHVS and CDR2 FNYEAQ. The CDR3 sequence is 14 residues long. Here the CDR3 DNA reads TGTGCCAGCAGTCAAAGCGGGAGAACCGGGGAGCTGTTTTTT. Its protein is CASSQSGRTGELFF.

The chain uses TRBV28 and TRBJ2-7, with a possible D match to TRBD1 (5 bases). Germline CDR1 and CDR2: MDHEN and SYDVKM. This CDR3 has 12 residues. The V gene lost 8 bases and the J gene lost 5 bases, with 13 bases spanning the gap. The CDR3 bases are TGTGCCAGCGGGGCCTTTAGTGACGAGCAGTACTTC. This gives the protein CASGAFSDEQYF. The entire variable domain, with the rest obtained from reference TRBV28 and TRBJ2-7, is as follows: DVKVTQSSRYLVKRTGEKVFLECVQDMDHENMFWYRQDPGLGLRLIYFSYDVKMKEKGDIPEGYSVSREKKERFSLILESASTNQTSMYLCASGAFSDEQYFGPGTRLTVT.

V usage is TRBV11-3 and J usage is TRBJ2-7, with D perhaps given as TRBD1 or TRBD2 (6 bases each). CDR1 and CDR2 (germline): SGHNT, YENEEA. The CDR3 runs 14 residues. Between the trimmed V and J ends, which lost 5 bases and 5 bases, there was a span of 16 bases. CDR3 protein: CASSPPGARNEQYF. The CDR3 DNA follows: TGTGCCAGCAGCCCCCCGGGGGCACGGAACGAGCAGTACTTC.